This T cell receptor beta chain is drawn from a study of radiation and T cells in renal cell carcinoma. The repertoire was sequenced with immunoSEQ multiplex PCR; TCRdb's copy has only in-frame clones and lacks some. In the table there are 90,000 to 100,000 clones, around 80% of which are singletons. Regarding time point: blood 4 weeks post-SBRT, at nephrectomy. The treatment here: 15 Gy SBRT to primary tumor, nephrectomy 4 weeks later. CDR3 length: 17 residues. Germline-derived CDR1 and CDR2 are SGHAT and FQDESV (reference sequence). The ends were cut back, 5 bases at V and 0 bases at J, with 16 bases in the middle.

The sample in question was blood, obtained from a patient whose treatment included radiotherapy and nephrectomy. This chain connects TRBV11-1 to TRBJ2-2; D not resolved. The receptor was derived from a man in his sixties with renal cell carcinoma. The CDR3 DNA is TGTGCCAGCAGCCTAGGTGGCAGCTACGCGAACACCGGGGAGCTGTTTTTT. As protein: CASSLGGSYANTGELFF.